The 26 T cell receptor beta chains given below trace back to one sample, sequenced in a study of T cell repertoires in cytomegalovirus infection. A single record per CDR3 protein comes from TCRdb applying MiXCR to the reads. The sample carries about 120,000 distinct CDR3 sequences, 30% recorded once. Their recognized antigens are unknown. This sample comprised CD8+ T cells from cultured PBMCs, obtained from culture after CMV antigen stimulation. Receptors were obtained from a human donor in good health (CMV status not recorded). Some clones in this sample may be carry-over from other donors' samples.

A single count supports this clonotype. This chain connects TRBV6-1 to TRBJ1-2, with D tentatively TRBD1 (6 bases). The CDR3 is made up of 14 amino acids. Germline values: CDR1 MNHNS, CDR2 SASEGT. V lost 3 bases to trimming and J lost 3 bases, with 11 bases between them. The CDR3 DNA reads as TGTGCCAGCAGTGAGGAGGACAGTTACTATGGCTACACCTTC. Translated, it gives CASSEEDSYYGYTF.

Many counts were recorded for this clonotype. The chain is built from TRBV6-1 and TRBJ1-2; 9 positions match TRBD1. Germline V gene lookup returns CDR1 MNHNS and CDR2 SASEGT. The CDR3 is 14 residues long. J was trimmed by 4 bases and V by 7 bases; bases with no gene match: 7. The CDR3 is CASTPGTGTYGYTF. Here the CDR3 DNA reads TGTGCCAGCACTCCCGGGACAGGGACCTATGGCTACACCTTC.

This clonotype was seen only a few times. The chain has TRBV28 and TRBJ2-7, with 7 bases aligning to TRBD1. This CDR3 contains 14 residues. Germline-derived CDR1 and CDR2 are MDHEN and SYDVKM. V lost 5 bases to trimming and J lost 6 bases; unmatched junction nucleotides: 10. CDR3 amino acids: CASSLAITGVEQYF. In nucleotides, the CDR3 is TGTGCCAGCAGTCTAGCCATAACAGGGGTCGAGCAGTACTTC.

The CDR3 here is CASSLTGHEQYF. In DNA, the CDR3 is TGTGCCAGCAGCTTAACAGGGCACGAGCAGTACTTC. The chain joins TRBV7-2 to TRBJ2-7; D possibly corresponds to TRBD1 (6 bases). This CDR3 region has 12 residues. Germline loops: CDR1 SGHTA, CDR2 FQGNSA. Trimming shortened V by 2 bases and J by 5 bases, and 7 bases separated the two germline ends.

A few counts support this clonotype. J is TRBJ2-7 and V is TRBV12-3 or TRBV12-4, with D perhaps matching TRBD1 or TRBD2 (6 bases each). The CDR3 is 13 residues long. The V and J ends lost 6 bases and 2 bases respectively, with 11 bases between them. The CDR3 here is CASRGGDTYEQYF. CDR3 sequence (DNA): TGTGCCAGCAGAGGAGGGGACACCTACGAGCAGTACTTC.

The chain uses TRBV7-3 and TRBJ2-5; perhaps TRBD2 as D (6 bases). V dropped 3 bases and J dropped 2 bases, with 10 bases sitting between them. CDR3 size: 14 residues. CDR1 is SGHTA, CDR2 FQGTGA, per germline. The CDR3 spells CASSLSGEQETQYF. The CDR3 region has the DNA TGTGCCAGCAGCTTGTCGGGAGAGCAAGAGACCCAGTACTTC.

In this sample, this clonotype turned up a few times. The V gene is TRBV7-2, the J gene TRBJ1-1; TRBD1 is a possible D gene (6 bases). The CDR3 runs 18 residues. Trimming stripped 1 base from V and 2 bases from J, with 20 bases between. Germline CDR1 and CDR2: SGHTA and FQGNSA. Written as DNA, the CDR3 is TGTGCCAGCAGCTTAGAACCCTCAAGGGGGGAAATCAACACTGAAGCTTTCTTT. It translates to CASSLEPSRGEINTEAFF.

For this clonotype: A much larger clonotype is one base distant, so this may be a read error. The V call is TRBV9, the J call TRBJ2-1; perhaps TRBD2 as D (6 bases). CDR1 SGDLS and CDR2 YYNGEE come from the germline V gene. The CDR3 length is 15 residues. The V gene lost 4 bases and the J gene lost 7 bases, with 18 bases spanning the gap. As DNA, the CDR3 is TGTGCCAGCAGCCCTTGGGCTAGCGAGGGGAATGAGCAGTTCTTC. This sequence encodes CASSPWASEGNEQFF.

There are many counts of this clonotype. This chain connects TRBV7-8 to TRBJ1-1; D unresolved. V dropped 1 base and J dropped 1 base, with 4 bases sitting between them. The CDR3 runs to 13 residues. The germline gives CDR1 SGHVS, CDR2 FQNEAQ. CDR3 DNA sequence: TGTGCCAGCAGCTTAGGGAAGAACACTGAAGCTTTCTTT. Encoded protein: CASSLGKNTEAFF. Supplemented by reference TRBV7-8 and TRBJ1-1, the full variable domain reads GAGVSQSPRYKVAKRGQDVALRCDPISGHVSLFWYQQALGQGPEFLTYFQNEAQLDKSGLPSDRFFAERPEGSVSTLKIQRTQQEDSAVYLCASSLGKNTEAFFGQGTRLTVV.

This sequence joins TRBV5-1 and TRBJ2-1, with TRBD2 as a possible D gene (6 bases). Per the germline V gene, CDR1 is SGHRS and CDR2 is YFSETQ. Trimming cost V 4 bases and J 7 bases, with 21 bases left between them. The CDR3 totals 16 residues. CDR3: CASSVLTRLLGNEQFF. As DNA, the CDR3 is TGCGCCAGCAGCGTCCTGACTAGACTTCTTGGGAATGAGCAGTTCTTC.

This clonotype was counted once. A much bigger clone sits one base away, suggesting this may be a read error. CDR3 sequence (DNA): TGTGCCAGCAGCTTAGCGCGTCGACTAGCGGGGGCTCATCGCAGAGAGGCCCAGTACTTC. Its translation: CASSLARRLAGAHRREAQYF. The rearrangement uses TRBV7-2 and TRBJ2-5; 12 bases align to TRBD2. Germline loops: CDR1 SGHTA, CDR2 FQGNSA. This CDR3 has 20 residues.

In the case of this clonotype: The junction departs from the called germline gene at one end, perhaps through a read error. CDR3 loop: CASSIAQGQANYGYTF. The CDR3 nucleotides read TGTGCCAGCAGCATAGCGCAGGGGCAGGCGAACTATGGCTACACCTTC. The chain recombines TRBV7-6 with TRBJ1-2; a possible D gene is TRBD1 (6 bases). CDR1 is SGHVS, CDR2 FNYEAQ, per germline. This CDR3 is 16 amino acids long.

As for this clonotype: One junction end disagrees with the germline gene, perhaps due to a read error. The chain carries TRBV28 and TRBJ1-1; 8 bases align to TRBD1. Germline V gene sequence: CDR1 MDHEN, CDR2 SYDVKM. The CDR3 is 17 residues long. CDR3 sequence (DNA): TGTGCCAGCAGTTTAGGGGGCAGGGGGCTTAAGAACACTGAAGCTTTGTTT. Translating it yields CASSLGGRGLKNTEALF. Using reference TRBV28 and TRBJ1-1 for the parts outside the CDR3, the full variable domain is DVKVTQSSRYLVKRTGEKVFLECVQDMDHENMFWYRQDPGLGLRLIYFSYDVKMKEKGDIPEGYSVSREKKERFSLILESASTNQTSMYLCASSLGGRGLKNTEALFGQGTRLTVV.

The chain carries TRBV7-6 and TRBJ1-1, with a weak D call TRBD1 (5 bases). The length of the CDR3 is 15 residues. The germline V gene has CDR1 SGHVS and CDR2 FNYEAQ. The ends were cut back, 0 bases at V and 0 bases at J, with 8 bases in the middle. CDR3 bases: TGTGCCAGCAGCTTAGCCCAGACAGTGAACACTGAAGCTTTCTTT. This translates into CASSLAQTVNTEAFF. Full variable domain (missing parts from reference TRBV7-6 and TRBJ1-1): GAGVSQSPRYKVTKRGQDVALRCDPISGHVSLYWYRQALGQGPEFLTYFNYEAQQDKSGLPNDRFSAERPEGSISTLTIQRTEQRDSAMYRCASSLAQTVNTEAFFGQGTRLTVV.

The CDR3 sequence is CASSYDSTGTTGELFF. The CDR3 region has the DNA TGTGCCAGCAGTTACGATAGTACCGGGACCACCGGGGAGCTGTTTTTT. This chain links TRBV6-5 with TRBJ2-2; possibly TRBD1 or TRBD2 for D (5 bases each). Trimming took 2 bases from V and 4 from J, leaving 14 bases between them. The CDR3 runs to 16 residues. CDR1 and CDR2 from the germline V gene are MNHEY and SVGAGI.

In DNA form, the CDR3 reads TGTGCCAGCAGGGCCGGGTCTACGAACACTGAAGCTTTCTTT. This gives the protein CASRAGSTNTEAFF. The rearrangement joins TRBV6-5 to TRBJ1-1, with D unclear. In germline, CDR1 is MNHEY, CDR2 SVGAGI. CDR3 length equals 14 residues. V lost 6 bases to trimming and J lost 1 base, with 12 bases between them.

This clonotype was seen once. J is TRBJ2-2 and V is TRBV5-6; no reliable D call. The CDR3 extends over 14 amino acids. Trimming cost V 7 bases and J 4 bases, with 14 bases left between them. Germline values: CDR1 SGHDT, CDR2 YYEEEE. The CDR3 nucleotides are TGTGCCAGCGGATCAGCCGGGCGCACCGGGGAGCTGTTTTTT. Translation: CASGSAGRTGELFF.

CDR3 in amino acids: CASSAQVVDYGYTF. DNA of the CDR3: TGTGCCAGCAGCGCACAGGTTGTGGACTATGGCTACACCTTC. The chain links TRBV7-2 to TRBJ1-2, with D maybe TRBD1 (5 bases). This CDR3 has 14 residues. In germline, CDR1 is SGHTA, CDR2 FQGNSA. Trimming took 5 bases from V and 3 from J, leaving 13 bases between them.

This clonotype was recorded a few times. The chain uses TRBV6-1 and TRBJ2-4; 9 positions agree with TRBD2. Germline trimming cut 6 bases from V and 3 bases from J; bases unmatched to any gene: 3. The CDR3 consists of 14 residues. The germline CDR1 and CDR2 sequences are MNHNS and SASEGT. The CDR3 nucleotides are TGTGCCAGCAGACAGACTAGCGGCAAAAACATTCAGTACTTC. Its translation is CASRQTSGKNIQYF.

This clonotype came up many times. At one end, the junction sequence differs from germline, possibly due to a read error. This chain uses TRBV19 with TRBJ1-1, with D possibly being TRBD1 (6 bases). The CDR3 has 14 residues. The germline V gene encodes CDR1 LNHDA and CDR2 SQIVND (reference sequence). The CDR3 DNA reads TGCGCCAGCAGCCTTGGACAGATGAACACTGAAGCTTTCTTT. Protein product: CASSLGQMNTEAFF.

The V gene is TRBV11-2, the J gene TRBJ2-5, with D uncertain. The V gene lost 0 bases and the J gene lost 4 bases, with 3 bases spanning the gap. The CDR3 is made up of 12 amino acids. The germline gives CDR1 SGHAT, CDR2 FQNNGV. The CDR3 bases are TGTGCCAGCAGCTTAGATCGAGAGACCCAGTACTTC. Translated, it gives CASSLDRETQYF. Full variable domain (remainder filled in from reference TRBV11-2 and TRBJ2-5): EAGVAQSPRYKIIEKRQSVAFWCNPISGHATLYWYQQILGQGPKLLIQFQNNGVVDDSQLPKDRFSAERLKGVDSTLKIQPAKLEDSAVYLCASSLDRETQYFGPGTRLLVL.

The rearrangement joins TRBV12-3 or TRBV12-4 to TRBJ1-1; TRBD1 matches at 7 bases. This CDR3 spans 15 amino acids. V was clipped by 6 bases and J by 6 bases; unmatched bases: 13. CDR3 DNA: TGTGCCAGCAGCATCGACAGGGTATGGAGCCCTGAAGCTTTCTTT. It codes for CASSIDRVWSPEAFF.

This chain uses TRBV9 with TRBJ1-3, with a possible D match to TRBD1 (5 bases). Trimming took off 0 bases at V and 0 bases at J, with 7 bases between the two ends. CDR1 is SGDLS, CDR2 YYNGEE, per germline. The CDR3 runs to 15 residues. The CDR3 DNA follows: TGTGCCAGCAGCGTAGGACAGAGCTCTGGAAACACCATATATTTT. Encoded protein: CASSVGQSSGNTIYF.

The chain combines TRBV4-1 with TRBJ2-7; D gene uncertain. CDR1 is MGHRA and CDR2 is YSYEKL in the germline V gene. Trimming removed 0 bases at V and 6 bases at J, with 15 bases between. The CDR3 runs to 15 residues. CDR3 protein: CASSQEEDPGGEQYF. The CDR3 nucleotides read TGCGCCAGCAGCCAAGAAGAGGACCCGGGCGGCGAGCAGTACTTC.

This clonotype was observed a handful of times. The chain uses TRBV5-1 and TRBJ2-3; D gene uncertain. Germline V gene lookup returns CDR1 SGHRS and CDR2 YFSETQ. V lost 2 bases and J 3 bases, leaving 13 bases between the germline ends. The CDR3 has 15 amino acids. CDR3 protein: CASSFAYVSTDTQYF. CDR3 in DNA: TGCGCCAGCAGCTTCGCGTATGTATCTACAGATACGCAGTATTTT.

This clonotype was recorded at least ten times. The chain uses TRBV11-3 and TRBJ2-3; D not resolved. This CDR3 has 13 amino acids. Trimming removed 4 bases at V and 6 bases at J, with 11 bases between. Germline V gives CDR1 SGHNT, CDR2 YENEEA. The CDR3 sequence is CASSSRVVDTQYF. The CDR3 nucleotides read TGTGCCAGCAGCTCAAGAGTCGTGGATACGCAGTATTTT.